These 15 T cell receptor beta chains share one sample of origin, sequenced in a study of T cell changes during pregnancy in multiple sclerosis. The data were produced by immunoSEQ multiplex PCR, yet TCRdb's version contains in-frame clones alone and is incomplete. The sample comprises about 20,000 clones, roughly 90% of which are singletons, and under 6% rests with the top ten. The sample in question was CD8+ T cells from peripheral blood mononuclear cells, obtained in the second trimester of pregnancy. These receptors all stem from a female donor in good health, enrolled as a control in a pregnancy study.

The rearrangement links TRBV28 to TRBJ1-2; D not resolved. From germline, CDR1 is MDHEN and CDR2 SYDVKM. The CDR3 has 14 amino acids. The germline V and J ends were trimmed by 5 bases and 4 bases, with 14 bases remaining between them. CDR3: CASSPRPGFYGYTF. CDR3 in DNA: TGTGCCAGCAGTCCCCGCCCGGGATTCTATGGCTACACCTTC.

This sequence joins TRBV13 and TRBJ2-3; 7 bases map to TRBD1. Unmatched junction bases numbered 8, after V lost 5 bases and J lost 0 bases. CDR3 length: 16 residues. Germline V gene sequence: CDR1 PRHDT, CDR2 FYEKMQ (reference sequence). The CDR3: CASSPRGWGSTDTQYF. The CDR3 DNA sequence: TGTGCCAGCAGCCCCAGGGGGTGGGGTAGCACAGATACGCAGTATTTT.

This sequence joins TRBV7-9 and TRBJ2-4; D is perhaps TRBD1 (5 bases). CDR3 size: 16 residues. The germline CDR1 and CDR2 sequences are SEHNR and FQNEAQ (reference sequence). The germline V and J ends were trimmed by 2 bases and 0 bases, with 11 bases remaining between them. DNA of the CDR3: TGTGCCAGCAGCTTATTCCAGGGTCTAGCCAAAAACATTCAGTACTTC. It translates to CASSLFQGLAKNIQYF.

The rearrangement links TRBV5-1 to TRBJ2-7; 9 positions match TRBD1. With 3 bases clipped from V and 0 bases from J, the junction kept 1 base outside the gene matches. Germline V lookup: CDR1 SGHRS, CDR2 YFSETQ. CDR3 length equals 14 residues. The CDR3 nucleotides are TGCGCCAGCAGCTGGGACAGGGTCTCCTACGAGCAGTACTTC. It codes for CASSWDRVSYEQYF.

This rearrangement joins TRBV7-3 to TRBJ1-1, with D perhaps TRBD1 (6 bases). CDR3 length: 16 residues. The germline gives CDR1 SGHTA, CDR2 FQGTGA. V gave up 1 base and J gave up 3 bases, with 15 bases separating them. CDR3 loop: CASSLSQGHLDTEAFF. CDR3 coding DNA: TGTGCCAGCAGCTTAAGTCAGGGGCATCTGGACACTGAAGCTTTCTTT. The variable domain in full, completed from reference TRBV7-3 and TRBJ1-1, reads GAGVSQTPSNKVTEKGKYVELRCDPISGHTALYWYRQSLGQGPEFLIYFQGTGAADDSGLPNDRFFAVRPEGSVSTLKIQRTERGDSAVYLCASSLSQGHLDTEAFFGQGTRLTVV.

J is TRBJ2-7 and V is TRBV2; TRBD1 agrees at 8 bases. The CDR3 spans 12 residues. Trimming took 8 bases from V and 6 from J; bases not matched to a gene: 6. Germline CDR1 reads SNHLY; CDR2 reads FYNNEI. The DNA of the CDR3 is TGTGCCAGCTTGGACAGGGCTGGCGAGCAGTACTTC. This gives the protein CASLDRAGEQYF.

The chain joins TRBV6-5 to TRBJ1-2; D is perhaps TRBD1 (6 bases). Trimming left V 4 bases short and J 0 bases short, with 12 bases between. CDR1 MNHEY and CDR2 SVGAGI come from the germline V gene. CDR3 length equals 15 residues. The CDR3 region has the DNA TGTGCCAGCAGTTTAGGACAGTCAGCTAACTATGGCTACACCTTC. Residues: CASSLGQSANYGYTF.

CDR3 amino acids: CASSTLRTHSYEQYF. DNA of the CDR3: TGTGCCAGTAGTACCCTAAGGACTCACTCCTACGAGCAGTACTTC. The chain carries TRBV19 and TRBJ2-7, with D possibly being TRBD2 (5 bases). The ends were cut back, 4 bases at V and 0 bases at J, with 13 bases in the middle. The CDR3 has 15 amino acids. Germline V gene sequence: CDR1 LNHDA, CDR2 SQIVND (reference sequence).

The chain couples TRBV19 to TRBJ2-7; D is perhaps TRBD2 (5 bases). This CDR3 has 16 residues. The germline gives CDR1 LNHDA, CDR2 SQIVND (reference sequence). The V gene lost 2 bases and the J gene lost 2 bases, with 16 bases spanning the gap. This CDR3 reads CASSIRVEGTPYEQYF. The CDR3 DNA reads TGTGCCAGTAGTATACGTGTTGAGGGTACACCCTACGAGCAGTACTTC.

V usage is TRBV30 and J usage is TRBJ2-1, with 12 bases aligning to TRBD2. V was clipped by 1 base and J by 0 bases; unmatched bases: 4. Germline V gene lookup returns CDR1 GTSNPN and CDR2 SVGIG (reference sequence). This CDR3 contains 17 residues. CDR3: CAWSGLAGEFSYNEQFF. CDR3 coding DNA: TGTGCCTGGAGTGGACTAGCGGGAGAATTCTCCTACAATGAGCAGTTCTTC.

Note on this clone: The same CDR3 arises from other DNA sequences in this sample as well. The chain combines TRBV4-2 with TRBJ2-2; TRBD2 is a possible D gene (5 bases). The CDR3 is made up of 15 amino acids. The V end lost 1 base, the J end lost 1 base, and 7 bases lay between the germline ends. CDR1 is LGHNA and CDR2 is YNFKEQ in the germline V gene. In nucleotides, the CDR3 is TGTGCCAGCAGCCAAGCCCGGGGGAACACCGGGGAGCTGTTTTTT. Its protein product is CASSQARGNTGELFF.

This chain uses TRBV4-1 with TRBJ1-2; 9 bases match TRBD1. Germline V lookup: CDR1 MGHRA, CDR2 YSYEKL. The CDR3 has 14 amino acids. V was clipped by 1 base and J by 6 bases; unmatched bases: 3. The CDR3 protein is CASSQGDREDGYTF. The CDR3, as DNA: TGCGCCAGCAGCCAAGGGGACAGGGAAGATGGCTACACCTTC.

The chain's CDR3 is CASSQEGLAGGEQYF. CDR3 in DNA: TGCGCCAGCAGCCAAGAGGGACTAGCGGGAGGCGAGCAGTACTTC. This rearrangement joins TRBV4-1 to TRBJ2-7; 15 positions agree with TRBD2. Germline trimming cut 0 bases from V and 6 bases from J; bases unmatched to any gene: 0. Germline values: CDR1 MGHRA, CDR2 YSYEKL. There are 15 residues in the CDR3.

This clone has a single count. The V gene is TRBV2, the J gene TRBJ2-5, with 13 bases matching TRBD2. V dropped 5 bases and J dropped 4; count of bases not matched to a gene: 4. This CDR3 is built from 15 residues. Germline CDR1 and CDR2: SNHLY and FYNNEI. The CDR3 spells CASSRTSGRGETQYF. The CDR3 DNA follows: TGTGCCAGCAGTCGGACTAGCGGGAGAGGAGAGACCCAGTACTTC.

V is TRBV28 and J is TRBJ2-2; 8 bases are a match to TRBD2. The CDR3 length is 16 residues. Unmatched junction bases numbered 9, after V lost 5 bases and J lost 4 bases. CDR1 and CDR2 (germline): MDHEN, SYDVKM. The CDR3 DNA reads as TGTGCCAGCAGTGCCACGGGACTAGTCAGCACCGGGGAGCTGTTTTTT. Protein product: CASSATGLVSTGELFF.